This TCR beta chain originates from a study of blood T cell repertoires in COVID-19. Study at large: Samples representing acute and convalescent COVID-19 were sourced from the United States, Italy and Spain. The cDNA or gDNA used as material had been derived from T cells, B-cell-depleted T cells, or PBMCs.

In the authors' workflow: The assay estimated nucleated cells by amplifying reference gene primers. Here immunoSEQ multiplex PCR was the method, and the copy in TCRdb shows in-frame clones only, minus some. V and J calls and clone size come straight from that table; D and trimming were deduced from the DNA. The sample lists around 97,000 clones, roughly 84% occurring once. This CDR3 has 15 residues. The ends were cut back, 4 bases at V and 4 bases at J, with 14 bases in the middle. Germline CDR1 is MGHRA and CDR2 is YSYEKL. Only a few counts were recorded for this clone. The material sequenced was peripheral blood. The chain uses TRBV4-1 and TRBJ2-1; D is undetermined. The receptor was derived from a human donor in a cohort sampled during active COVID-19. DNA for the CDR3: TGCGCCAGCAGCCCAGTCGAGGCCCCTTACAATGAGCAGTTCTTC. Its protein product is CASSPVEAPYNEQFF.